Here is one T cell receptor (beta chain) with its context. The data originate from a study of blood T cell repertoires in COVID-19. Overall study context: Sample material is recorded as cDNA or gDNA derived from T cells, B-cell-depleted T cells, or PBMCs.

The method was immunoSEQ multiplex PCR; TCRdb's version includes in-frame clones alone and lacks a portion of them. Here the sample spans about 230,000 clones, roughly 88% being singletons. Trimming pared 8 bases from V and 4 bases from J, leaving 17 bases between. The V gene's germline CDR1 is LGHNA and CDR2 YSLEER. This CDR3 is 14 amino acids long. Sequences were obtained from peripheral blood. The V gene is TRBV4-3, the J gene TRBJ1-1; tentatively, D is TRBD1 (6 bases). The source is a man between 35 and 55 years old who had recovered from COVID-19. The DNA of the CDR3 is TGCGCCAGCCAGCCGGCAGGGGACGGCACTGAAGCTTTCTTT. It specifies CASQPAGDGTEAFF.